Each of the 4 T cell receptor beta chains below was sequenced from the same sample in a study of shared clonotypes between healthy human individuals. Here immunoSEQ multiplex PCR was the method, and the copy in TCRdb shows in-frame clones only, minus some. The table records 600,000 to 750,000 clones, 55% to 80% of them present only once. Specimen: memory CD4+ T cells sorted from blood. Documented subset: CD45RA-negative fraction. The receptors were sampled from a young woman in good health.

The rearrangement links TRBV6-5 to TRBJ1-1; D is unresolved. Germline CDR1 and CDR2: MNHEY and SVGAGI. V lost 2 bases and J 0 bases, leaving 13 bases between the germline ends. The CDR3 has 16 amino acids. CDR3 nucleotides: TGTGCCAGCAGTTACAACTCGGGGTACATGAACACTGAAGCTTTCTTT. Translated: CASSYNSGYMNTEAFF.

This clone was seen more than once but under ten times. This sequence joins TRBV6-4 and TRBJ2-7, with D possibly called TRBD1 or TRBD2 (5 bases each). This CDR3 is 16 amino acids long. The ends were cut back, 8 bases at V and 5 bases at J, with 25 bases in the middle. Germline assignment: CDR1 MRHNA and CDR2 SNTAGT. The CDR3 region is CASQASHLRGSDEQYF. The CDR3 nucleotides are TGTGCCAGCCAAGCTTCCCACCTACGGGGCAGCGACGAGCAGTACTTC.

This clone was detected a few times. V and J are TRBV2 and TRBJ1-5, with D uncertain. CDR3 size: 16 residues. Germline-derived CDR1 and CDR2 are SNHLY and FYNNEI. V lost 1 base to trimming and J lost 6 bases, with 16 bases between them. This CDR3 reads CASSEGGPTWSQPQHF. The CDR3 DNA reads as TGTGCCAGCAGTGAAGGTGGGCCAACCTGGAGTCAGCCCCAGCATTTT. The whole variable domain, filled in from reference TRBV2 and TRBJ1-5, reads EPEVTQTPSHQVTQMGQEVILRCVPISNHLYFYWYRQILGQKVEFLVSFYNNEISEKSEIFDDQFSVERPDGSNFTLKIRSTKLEDSAMYFCASSEGGPTWSQPQHFGDGTRLSIL.

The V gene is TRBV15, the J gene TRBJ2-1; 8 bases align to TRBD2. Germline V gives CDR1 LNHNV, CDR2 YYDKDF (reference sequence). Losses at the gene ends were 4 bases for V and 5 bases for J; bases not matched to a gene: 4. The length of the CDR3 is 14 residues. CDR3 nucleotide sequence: TGTGCCACCAGCAACTTCGGGAGGGACAATGAGCAGTTCTTC. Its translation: CATSNFGRDNEQFF.